These 11 T cell receptor beta chains were all obtained from the same sample, sequenced in a study of CD8+ T cells in alopecia areata. The treatment here: oral pan-JAK inhibitor, 5-10 mg twice daily. Once RNA had been extracted, it was reverse transcribed into cDNA to act as the sequencing template. The assay was immunoSEQ multiplex PCR, and TCRdb's table has in-frame clones only and misses some. The table has 200,000 to 250,000 clones, 66% seen once. The material sequenced was CD4+ T cells sorted from blood, taken at approximately week 42, from a patient treated with tofacitinib. The receptors come from a human donor with alopecia areata.

The V call is TRBV5-6, the J call TRBJ2-1; 9 bases match TRBD1. CDR1 SGHDT and CDR2 YYEEEE come from the germline V gene. The CDR3 has 15 amino acids. Losses at the gene ends were 3 bases for V and 2 bases for J; bases not matched to a gene: 3. The CDR3, as DNA: TGTGCCAGCAGCTGGGGACAGGGAACCTACAATGAGCAGTTCTTC. Translating gives CASSWGQGTYNEQFF.

The J gene is TRBJ2-2, the V gene TRBV15; D is undetermined. The CDR3 loop spans 14 amino acids. CDR1 LNHNV and CDR2 YYDKDF come from the germline V gene (reference sequence). V lost 2 bases and J lost 2, with 6 bases in between. CDR3 coding DNA: TGTGCCACCAGCAGATCCCCAAACACCGGGGAGCTGTTTTTT. As protein: CATSRSPNTGELFF.

The V gene is TRBV11-2, the J gene TRBJ1-6; 10 nucleotides agree with TRBD1. Trimming cost V 0 bases and J 14 bases; bases outside gene matches: 10. CDR1 and CDR2 (germline): SGHAT, FQNNGV. This CDR3 has 16 amino acids. The CDR3 bases are TGTGCCAGCAGCTTAGATCTAGGACAGGGGGTTTGGGCCCTCCACTTT. Protein sequence: CASSLDLGQGVWALHF.

The V call is TRBV6-1, the J call TRBJ1-5; D remains unclear. The length of the CDR3 is 12 residues. V was shortened by 5 bases and J by 5 bases, with 7 bases between the two germline ends. Germline assignment: CDR1 MNHNS and CDR2 SASEGT. The CDR3 sequence: CASSSPYQPQHF. The CDR3 bases are TGTGCCAGCAGTTCACCCTATCAGCCCCAGCATTTT.

V gene TRBV2 combines with J gene TRBJ2-4, with a possible D match to TRBD2 (5 bases). Germline V gene data show CDR1 as SNHLY and CDR2 as FYNNEI. The CDR3 is 11 amino acids. Trimming shortened V by 6 bases and J by 9 bases, and 9 bases separated the two germline ends. CDR3 sequence (DNA): TGTGCCAGCAGACGGGCGGGCATTCAGTACTTC. It specifies CASRRAGIQYF.

The chain carries TRBV25-1 and TRBJ2-3; D unresolved. This CDR3 contains 12 residues. The germline V gene has CDR1 MGHDK and CDR2 SYGVNS. Trimming left V 8 bases short and J 5 bases short, with 11 bases between. CDR3 nucleotides: TGTGCCAGCTCCCTCGTAGGAGATACGCAGTATTTT. Encoded protein: CASSLVGDTQYF.

This chain joins TRBV7-2 and TRBJ2-5; D is unclear. The ends were cut back, 1 base at V and 2 bases at J, with 11 bases in the middle. Germline loops: CDR1 SGHTA, CDR2 FQGNSA. The CDR3 runs 15 residues. CDR3 nucleotides: TGTGCCAGCAGCTTAGGACCGGTAGCTCAAGAGACCCAGTACTTC. Protein sequence: CASSLGPVAQETQYF.

The chain links TRBV19 to TRBJ1-2; TRBD1 aligns across 7 bases. Germline CDR1 and CDR2: LNHDA and SQIVND (reference sequence). This CDR3 has 13 amino acids. After removal of 9 bases from V and 2 bases from J, the junction contained 6 bases not matched to a gene. In DNA, the CDR3 is TGTGCCAGCGCTCACAGGGGAAACTATGGCTACACCTTC. Its protein is CASAHRGNYGYTF.

This clone was observed a handful of times. This rearrangement joins TRBV14 to TRBJ1-1; D is unresolved. The CDR3 spans 15 residues. Trimming left V 2 bases short and J 1 base short, with 11 bases between. CDR1 and CDR2 (germline): SGHDN, FVKESK. The CDR3 bases are TGTGCCAGCAGCCAACTCCCTACCCCGAACACTGAAGCTTTCTTT. Translating it yields CASSQLPTPNTEAFF. Full variable domain (missing parts from reference TRBV14 and TRBJ1-1): EAGVTQFPSHSVIEKGQTVTLRCDPISGHDNLYWYRRVMGKEIKFLLHFVKESKQDESGMPNNRFLAERTGGTYSTLKVQPAELEDSGVYFCASSQLPTPNTEAFFGQGTRLTVV.

The rearrangement joins TRBV27 to TRBJ2-4, with TRBD2 matching 10 bases. Germline trimming cut 4 bases from V and 5 bases from J; bases unmatched to any gene: 5. The CDR3 runs to 15 residues. CDR1 and CDR2 from the germline V gene are MNHEY and SMNVEV (reference sequence). CDR3 protein: CASSSSGGAQNIQYF. Written as DNA, the CDR3 is TGTGCCAGCAGTTCCAGCGGGGGGGCTCAAAACATTCAGTACTTC.

This sequence joins TRBV15 and TRBJ1-2, with a possible D match to TRBD1 (6 bases). Germline assignment: CDR1 LNHNV and CDR2 YYDKDF (reference sequence). The V and J ends lost 8 bases and 8 bases respectively, with 15 bases between them. This CDR3 has 12 residues. The CDR3: CATGTQGKGYTF. As DNA, the CDR3 is TGTGCCACCGGGACACAAGGAAAGGGCTACACCTTC.